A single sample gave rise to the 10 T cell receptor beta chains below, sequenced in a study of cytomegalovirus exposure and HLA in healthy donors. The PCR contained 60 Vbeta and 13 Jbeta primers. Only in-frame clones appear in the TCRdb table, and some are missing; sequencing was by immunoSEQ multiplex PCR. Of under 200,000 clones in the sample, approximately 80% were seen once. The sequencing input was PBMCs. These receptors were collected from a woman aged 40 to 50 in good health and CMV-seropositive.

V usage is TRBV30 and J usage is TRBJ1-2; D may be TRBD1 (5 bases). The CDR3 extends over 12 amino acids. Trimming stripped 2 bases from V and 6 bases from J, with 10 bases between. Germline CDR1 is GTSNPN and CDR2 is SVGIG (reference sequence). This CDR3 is CAWSLGADGYTF. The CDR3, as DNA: TGTGCCTGGAGTCTAGGGGCGGATGGCTACACCTTC. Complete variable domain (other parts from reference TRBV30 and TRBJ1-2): SQTIHQWPATLVQPVGSPLSLECTVEGTSNPNLYWYRQAAGRGLQLLFYSVGIGQISSEVPQNLSASRPQDRQFILSSKKLLLSDSGFYLCAWSLGADGYTFGSGTRLTVV.

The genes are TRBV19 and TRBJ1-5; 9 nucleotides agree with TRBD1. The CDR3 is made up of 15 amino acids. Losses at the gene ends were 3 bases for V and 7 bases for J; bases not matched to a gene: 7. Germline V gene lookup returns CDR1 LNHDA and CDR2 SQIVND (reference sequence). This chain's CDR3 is CASSMGGTGRQPQHF. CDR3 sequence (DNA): TGTGCCAGTAGTATGGGGGGGACAGGGCGGCAGCCCCAGCATTTT.

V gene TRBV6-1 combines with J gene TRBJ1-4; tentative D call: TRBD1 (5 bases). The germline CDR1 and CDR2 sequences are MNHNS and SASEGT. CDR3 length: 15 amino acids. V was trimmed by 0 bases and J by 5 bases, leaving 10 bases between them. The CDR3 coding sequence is TGTGCCAGCAGTGAAGCGGGGCTACGCAATGAAAAACTGTTTTTT. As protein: CASSEAGLRNEKLFF.

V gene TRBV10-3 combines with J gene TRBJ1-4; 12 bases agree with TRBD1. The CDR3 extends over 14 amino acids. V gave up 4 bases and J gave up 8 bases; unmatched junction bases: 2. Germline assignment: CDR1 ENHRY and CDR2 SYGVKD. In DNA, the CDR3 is TGTGCCATCAGTGGGGACAGGGGGCACGAAAAACTGTTTTTT. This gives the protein CAISGDRGHEKLFF.

The CDR3 loop is CASSQDWATSDTQYF. DNA for the CDR3: TGCGCCAGCAGCCAAGATTGGGCAACCTCAGATACGCAGTATTTT. J is TRBJ2-3 and V is TRBV4-3; D call uncertain. V was shortened by 0 bases and J by 4 bases, with 11 bases between the two germline ends. There are 15 residues in the CDR3. Per germline, CDR1 LGHNA and CDR2 YSLEER.

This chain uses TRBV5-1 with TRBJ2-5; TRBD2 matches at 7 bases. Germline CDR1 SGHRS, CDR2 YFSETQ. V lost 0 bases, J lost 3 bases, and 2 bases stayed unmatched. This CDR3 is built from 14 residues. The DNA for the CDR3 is TGCGCCAGCAGCTTGGCCGCGGGGGAAGAGACCCAGTACTTC. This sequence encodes CASSLAAGEETQYF.

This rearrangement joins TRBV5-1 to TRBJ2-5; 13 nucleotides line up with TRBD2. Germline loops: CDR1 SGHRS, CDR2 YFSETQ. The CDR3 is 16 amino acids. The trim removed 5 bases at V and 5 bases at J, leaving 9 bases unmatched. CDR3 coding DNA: TGCGCCAGCAGGACGGGGACTAGCGGGGCCGAGGAGACCCAGTACTTC. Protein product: CASRTGTSGAEETQYF.

CDR3 in amino acids: CAWRGTGAAYYGYTF. The CDR3 DNA sequence: TGTGCCTGGAGGGGGACAGGGGCCGCTTACTATGGCTACACCTTC. The V gene is TRBV30, the J gene TRBJ1-2; 10 bases fit TRBD1. V lost 3 bases and J lost 3; bases outside the gene matches: 7. The CDR3 length is 15 residues. Germline CDR1 is GTSNPN and CDR2 is SVGIG (reference sequence).

The CDR3 DNA is TGTGCCAGCTCACCACAAACAGGGATGGATAATTCACCCCTCCACTTT. Protein product: CASSPQTGMDNSPLHF. V gene TRBV18 combines with J gene TRBJ1-6, with D tentatively TRBD1 (6 bases). The CDR3 extends over 16 amino acids. Trimming took 1 base from V and 5 from J, leaving 12 bases between them. Per germline, CDR1 KGHSH and CDR2 LQKENI.

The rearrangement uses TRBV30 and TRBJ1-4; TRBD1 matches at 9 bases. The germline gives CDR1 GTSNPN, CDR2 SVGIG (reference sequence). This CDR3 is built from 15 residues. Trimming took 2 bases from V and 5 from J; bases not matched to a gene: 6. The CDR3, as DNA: TGTGCCTGGAGTATGACACAGGGGGCGAATGAAAAACTGTTTTTT. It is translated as CAWSMTQGANEKLFF.